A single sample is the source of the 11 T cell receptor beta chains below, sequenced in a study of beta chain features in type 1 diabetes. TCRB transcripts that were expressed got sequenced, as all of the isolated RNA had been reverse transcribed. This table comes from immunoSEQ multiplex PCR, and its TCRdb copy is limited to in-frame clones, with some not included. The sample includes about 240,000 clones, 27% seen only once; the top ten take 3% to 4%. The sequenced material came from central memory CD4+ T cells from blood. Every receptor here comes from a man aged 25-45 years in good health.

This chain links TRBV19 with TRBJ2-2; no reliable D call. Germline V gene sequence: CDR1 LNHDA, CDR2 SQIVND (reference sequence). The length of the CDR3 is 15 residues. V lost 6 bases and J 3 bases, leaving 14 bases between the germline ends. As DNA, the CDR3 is TGTGCCAGTAGGACTCTCTCTCGGGACACCGGGGAGCTGTTTTTT. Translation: CASRTLSRDTGELFF.

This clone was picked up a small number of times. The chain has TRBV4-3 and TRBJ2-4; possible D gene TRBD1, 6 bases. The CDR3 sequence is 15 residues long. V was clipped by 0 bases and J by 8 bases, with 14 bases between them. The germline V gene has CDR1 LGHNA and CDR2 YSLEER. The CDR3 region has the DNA TGCGCCAGCAGCCAAGAACGGCAGGGGTTTTACATTCAGTACTTC. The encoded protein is CASSQERQGFYIQYF.

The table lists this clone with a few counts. DNA for the CDR3: TGTGCCAGCAGCTTAGAAGGCAACCGGGGGTACTTC. Translating gives CASSLEGNRGYF. The V call is TRBV7-9, the J call TRBJ2-5, with D possibly being TRBD2 (5 bases). Germline V gene sequence: CDR1 SEHNR, CDR2 FQNEAQ (reference sequence). This CDR3 region has 12 residues. V lost 1 base, J lost 13 bases, and 13 bases lay in between.

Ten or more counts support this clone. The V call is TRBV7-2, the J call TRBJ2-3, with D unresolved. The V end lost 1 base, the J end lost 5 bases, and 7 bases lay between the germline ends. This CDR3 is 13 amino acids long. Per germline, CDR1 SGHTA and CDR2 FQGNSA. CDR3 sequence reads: CASSLERKDTQYF. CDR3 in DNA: TGTGCCAGCAGCTTAGAGCGAAAAGATACGCAGTATTTT.

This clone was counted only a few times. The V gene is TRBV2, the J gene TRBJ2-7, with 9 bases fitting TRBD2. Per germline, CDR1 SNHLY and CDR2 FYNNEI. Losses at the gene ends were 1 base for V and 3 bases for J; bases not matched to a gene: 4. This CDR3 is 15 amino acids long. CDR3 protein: CASSEEASGIYEQYF. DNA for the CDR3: TGTGCCAGCAGTGAAGAGGCTAGCGGGATCTACGAGCAGTACTTC.

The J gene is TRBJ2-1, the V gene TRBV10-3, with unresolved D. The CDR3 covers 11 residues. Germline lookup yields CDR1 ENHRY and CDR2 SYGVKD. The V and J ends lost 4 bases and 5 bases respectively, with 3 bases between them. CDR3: CAISVHNEQFF. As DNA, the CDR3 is TGTGCCATCAGTGTACACAATGAGCAGTTCTTC.

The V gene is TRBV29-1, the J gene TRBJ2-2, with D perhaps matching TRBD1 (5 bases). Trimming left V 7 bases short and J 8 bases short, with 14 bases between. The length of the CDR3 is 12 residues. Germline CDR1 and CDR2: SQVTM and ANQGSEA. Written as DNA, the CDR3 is TGCAGCGCCTCGGCCAGACAGGGGGAGCTGTTTTTT. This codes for CSASARQGELFF.

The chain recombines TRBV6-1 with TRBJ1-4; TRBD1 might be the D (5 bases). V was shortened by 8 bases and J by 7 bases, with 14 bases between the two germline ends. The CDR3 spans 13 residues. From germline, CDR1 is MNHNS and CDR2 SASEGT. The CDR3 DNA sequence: TGTGCCAGCTCAGGATCAGGGATTGAAAAACTGTTTTTT. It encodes CASSGSGIEKLFF.

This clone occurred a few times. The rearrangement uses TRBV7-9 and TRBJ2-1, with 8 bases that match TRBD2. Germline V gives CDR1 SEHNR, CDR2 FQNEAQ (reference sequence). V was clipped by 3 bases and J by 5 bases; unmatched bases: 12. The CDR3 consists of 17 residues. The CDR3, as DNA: TGTGCCAGCAGCTTGAGGCCGGGACTAGGGAGTCACAATGAGCAGTTCTTC. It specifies CASSLRPGLGSHNEQFF.

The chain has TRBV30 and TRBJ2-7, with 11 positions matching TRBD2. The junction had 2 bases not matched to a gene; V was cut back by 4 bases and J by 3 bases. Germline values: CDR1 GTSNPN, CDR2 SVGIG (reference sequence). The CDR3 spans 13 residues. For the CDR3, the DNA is TGTGCCTGGACTAGCGGGAGGTACTACGAGCAGTACTTC. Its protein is CAWTSGRYYEQYF.

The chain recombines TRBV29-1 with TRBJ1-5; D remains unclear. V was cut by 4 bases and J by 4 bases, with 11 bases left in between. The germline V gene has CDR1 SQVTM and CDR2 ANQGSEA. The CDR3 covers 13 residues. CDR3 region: CSVVGGVNQPQHF. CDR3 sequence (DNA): TGCAGCGTTGTTGGTGGGGTGAATCAGCCCCAGCATTTT. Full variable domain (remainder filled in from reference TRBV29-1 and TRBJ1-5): SAVISQKPSRDICQRGTSLTIQCQVDSQVTMMFWYRQQPGQSLTLIATANQGSEATYESGFVIDKFPISRPNLTFSTLTVSNMSPEDSSIYLCSVVGGVNQPQHFGDGTRLSIL.